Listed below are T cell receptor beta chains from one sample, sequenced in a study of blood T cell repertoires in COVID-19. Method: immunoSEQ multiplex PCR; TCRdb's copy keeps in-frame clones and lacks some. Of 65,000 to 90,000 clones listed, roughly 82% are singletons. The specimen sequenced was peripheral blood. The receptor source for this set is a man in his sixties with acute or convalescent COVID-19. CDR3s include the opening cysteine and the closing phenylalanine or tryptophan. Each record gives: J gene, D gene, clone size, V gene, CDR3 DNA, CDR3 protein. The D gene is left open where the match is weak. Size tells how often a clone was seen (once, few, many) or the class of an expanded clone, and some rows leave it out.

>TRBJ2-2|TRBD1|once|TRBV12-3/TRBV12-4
TGTGCCAGCAGACAGGGGTGGACCGGGGAGCTGTTTTTT
CASRQGWTGELFF
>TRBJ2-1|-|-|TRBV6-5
TGTGCCAGCAGTTACTCACGAGCGGTTTCCTACAATGAGCAGTTCTTC
CASSYSRAVSYNEQFF
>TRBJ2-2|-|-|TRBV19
TGTGCCAGTAGTGGACAGAACACCGGGGAGCTGTTTTTT
CASSGQNTGELFF
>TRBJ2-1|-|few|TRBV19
TGTGCCAGTAGTATGGAGCGGGTTTACAATGAGCAGTTCTTC
CASSMERVYNEQFF
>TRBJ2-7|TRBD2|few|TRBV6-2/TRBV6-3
TGTGCCAGCAGACCTACTGCGGGAGGAACCTACGAGCAGTACTTC
CASRPTAGGTYEQYF
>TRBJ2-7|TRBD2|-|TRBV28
TGTGCCAGCAGTCACTCTAGCGGGAGCGGGAACGAGCAGTACTTC
CASSHSSGSGNEQYF
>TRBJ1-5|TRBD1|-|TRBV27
TGTGCCAGCAGTTCGCCGGGACAGGGTACGGGCAATCAGCCCCAGCATTTT
CASSSPGQGTGNQPQHF
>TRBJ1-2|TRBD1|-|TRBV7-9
TGTGCCAGCAGCTTGTTGACAGGGGGGTATGGCTACACCTTC
CASSLLTGGYGYTF
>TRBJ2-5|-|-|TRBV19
TGTGCCAGTAGTATGGTCGCCCGGGAGACCCAGTACTTC
CASSMVARETQYF
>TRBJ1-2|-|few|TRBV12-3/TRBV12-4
TGTGCCAGCAGTTTGGGCAGGCTCAACGGCTACACCTTC
CASSLGRLNGYTF
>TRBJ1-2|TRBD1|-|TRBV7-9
TGTGCCAGCAGTCAAGGGGGCGTCTATGGCTACACCTTC
CASSQGGVYGYTF
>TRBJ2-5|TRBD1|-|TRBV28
TGTGCCAGCAGTCGACCCCGGACAGGCGTGCAAGAGACCCAGTACTTC
CASSRPRTGVQETQYF
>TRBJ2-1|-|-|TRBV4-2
TGTGCCAGCAGCCAAGAATTCTACCACAATGAGCAGTTCTTC
CASSQEFYHNEQFF
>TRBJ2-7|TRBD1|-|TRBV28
TGTGCCAGCAGTCCACAGCCCGGGACAGGGGCGAACGAGCAGTACTTC
CASSPQPGTGANEQYF
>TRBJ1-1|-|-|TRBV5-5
TGTGCCAGCAACTCCAGGGTTAGGAACACTGAAGCTTTCTTT
CASNSRVRNTEAFF
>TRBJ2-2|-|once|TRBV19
TGTGCCAGTAGTATATCTAGCGCGAACACCGGGGAGCTGTTTTTT
CASSISSANTGELFF
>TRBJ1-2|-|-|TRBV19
TGTGCCAGTAGTATCGTAGGGGCGCGTTTGAACTATGGCTACACCTTC
CASSIVGARLNYGYTF
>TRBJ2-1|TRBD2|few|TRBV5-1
TGCGCCAGCAGCTTGGGGGCTAGCGGATGGTATGAGCAGTTCTTC
CASSLGASGWYEQFF
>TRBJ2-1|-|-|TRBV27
TGTGCCAGCAGTCCTAGGGGGGGGAAGGTAGAAAATGAGCAGTTCTTC
CASSPRGGKVENEQFF
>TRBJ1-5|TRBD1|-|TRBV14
TGTGCCAGCAGCCGGACAGGAACGGATCAGCCCCAGCATTTT
CASSRTGTDQPQHF
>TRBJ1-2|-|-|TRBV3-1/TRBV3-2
TGTGCCAGCAGCCGTCAGGGCGGACAAGGCTACACCTTC
CASSRQGGQGYTF
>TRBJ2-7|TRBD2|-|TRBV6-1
TGTGCCAGCAGTGAAGGAGGGAGGGGCGGCTCCTACGAGCAGTACTTC
CASSEGGRGGSYEQYF
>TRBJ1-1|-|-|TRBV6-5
TGTGCCAGCAGTAATGACTATAACACTGAAGCTTTCTTT
CASSNDYNTEAFF
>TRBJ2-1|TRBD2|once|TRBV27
TGTGCCAGCAGTTCAGGACTAGCGGGGAATGAGCAGTTCTTC
CASSSGLAGNEQFF
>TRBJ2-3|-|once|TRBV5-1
TGCGCCAGCAGCTTGGGCGGGACTACAGATACGCAGTATTTT
CASSLGGTTDTQYF
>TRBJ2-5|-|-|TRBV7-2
TGTGCCAGCAGCTCCCACGGGGGCCAAGAGACCCAGTACTTC
CASSSHGGQETQYF
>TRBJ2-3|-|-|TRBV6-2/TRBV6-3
TGTGCCAGCAGTTCGGGACATTCCACAGATACGCAGTATTTT
CASSSGHSTDTQYF
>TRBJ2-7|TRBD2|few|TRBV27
TGTGCCACCGGGAAAGGAGCGGGAGGGGGTTTCTACGAGCAGTACTTC
CATGKGAGGGFYEQYF
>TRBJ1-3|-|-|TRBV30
TGTGCCTGGGACAGCTCTGGAAACACCATATATTTT
CAWDSSGNTIYF
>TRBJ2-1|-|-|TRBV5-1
TGCGCCAGCAGCCAGGAAGCCTCCTACAATGAGCAGTTCTTC
CASSQEASYNEQFF
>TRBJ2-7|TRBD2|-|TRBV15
TGTGCCACCAGCAGAGAGGGCGGGGGGACCTACGAGCAGTACTTC
CATSREGGGTYEQYF
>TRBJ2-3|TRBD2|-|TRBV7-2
TGTGCCAGCAGCCAGGCTCTAGCGGGAGGTGGAGATACGCAGTATTTT
CASSQALAGGGDTQYF
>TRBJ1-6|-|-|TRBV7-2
TGTGCCAGCAGCTTAGTTTCACCAAGCGGTTCACCCCTCCACTTT
CASSLVSPSGSPLHF
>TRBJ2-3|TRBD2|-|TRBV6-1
TGTGCCAGCAGTGAATTTAGTGTTAGCGGGGGAGCAGATACGCAGTATTTT
CASSEFSVSGGADTQYF
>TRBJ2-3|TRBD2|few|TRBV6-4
TGTGCCAGCAGTGAACAGCGGGGAACAGATACGCAGTATTTT
CASSEQRGTDTQYF
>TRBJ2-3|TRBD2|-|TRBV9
TGTGCCAGCAGCGTACTAGCGGGGGACCTTAACACAGATACGCAGTATTTT
CASSVLAGDLNTDTQYF
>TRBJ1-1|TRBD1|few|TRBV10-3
TGTGCCATCAGTGAGGCAGGGGGGAACACTGAAGCTTTCTTT
CAISEAGGNTEAFF
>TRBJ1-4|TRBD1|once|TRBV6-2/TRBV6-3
TGTGCCAGCAGTTGGACAGGGAGGAATGAAAAACTGTTTTTT
CASSWTGRNEKLFF
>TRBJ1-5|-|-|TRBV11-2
TGTGCCAGCAGCTTACTATTGGATCAGCCCCAGCATTTT
CASSLLLDQPQHF
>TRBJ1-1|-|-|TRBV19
TGTGCCAGTCCGGAGGGTTTAGCTTTCTTT
CASPEGLAFF
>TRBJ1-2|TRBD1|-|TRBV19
TGTGCCAGTAGTATGGGACAGGGGTCTGGCTACACCTTC
CASSMGQGSGYTF
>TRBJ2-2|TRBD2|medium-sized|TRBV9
TGTGCCAGCAGCCCCCGAGGCGGGAGGGACACCGGGGAGCTGTTTTTT
CASSPRGGRDTGELFF